The rows below give T cell receptor beta chains drawn from one sample of a study of T cell changes during pregnancy in multiple sclerosis. Here immunoSEQ multiplex PCR was the method, and the copy in TCRdb shows in-frame clones only, minus some. The table has over 90,000 clones, about nine tenths seen once. The material sequenced was peripheral blood, taken in the second trimester of pregnancy. The receptors were sampled from a female donor in good health, enrolled as a control in a pregnancy study. CDR3s include the opening cysteine and the closing phenylalanine or tryptophan. Fields, in order: J gene, V gene, clone size, CDR3 protein. Clone size is shown for a subset of rows, as once, few, many or a class of expanded clone.

TRBJ2-7,TRBV7-9,NA,CASSFGQGMPEQYF
TRBJ2-3,TRBV9,NA,CASSVAWQSTDTQYF
TRBJ1-3,TRBV18,NA,CASSPASVHGNTIYF
TRBJ1-2,TRBV6-5,NA,CASSFETGAYGYTF
TRBJ1-1,TRBV4-3,NA,CASSQYLNTEAFF
TRBJ2-5,TRBV6-5,NA,CASSSGLRDPEETQYF
TRBJ1-2,TRBV6-5,NA,CASRLDRDYGYTF
TRBJ1-2,TRBV19,NA,CASDPGHSPHYGYTF
TRBJ1-5,TRBV27,NA,CASSLGGSGQPQHF
TRBJ1-1,TRBV27,NA,CASSYGQGPEAFF
TRBJ2-3,TRBV2,NA,CASSVFGSQSDTQYF
TRBJ2-5,TRBV7-8,NA,CASSLGTSGGKYF
TRBJ2-3,TRBV4-1,NA,CASSQGRGVGTDTQYF
TRBJ1-2,TRBV2,NA,CASTQGQGANYGYTF
TRBJ1-5,TRBV7-2,NA,CASSPPVGNQPQHF
TRBJ2-7,TRBV19,NA,CASSIQGQGYEQYF
TRBJ2-3,TRBV6-1,NA,CASTRQGVSTDTQYF
TRBJ2-5,TRBV5-1,NA,CASSYLAGVQETQYF
TRBJ2-3,TRBV7-8,NA,CASSYPQGGNTQYF
TRBJ1-4,TRBV7-2,NA,CASSSDKANEKLFF
TRBJ1-4,TRBV7-9,NA,CASEEGIATNEKLFF
TRBJ2-7,TRBV19,NA,CASSTRQGYEQYF
TRBJ2-3,TRBV6-6,NA,CASSAQGPDTQYF
TRBJ1-1,TRBV7-6,NA,CASSSGQGVTEAFF
TRBJ2-1,TRBV11-2,NA,CASSLDGGTYNEQFF
TRBJ2-1,TRBV14,NA,CASSPVTTGYNEQFF
TRBJ1-2,TRBV28,NA,CASRPTGNYGYTF
TRBJ1-2,TRBV9,NA,CASSAAGQGYGYTF
TRBJ1-4,TRBV6-5,NA,CASGRTGRREKLFF
TRBJ1-1,TRBV9,NA,CASSERTGKASAFF
TRBJ2-7,TRBV28,NA,CASSYQQGGRRTYEQYF
TRBJ1-1,TRBV6-5,NA,CASSYSRTGGTEAFF
TRBJ2-1,TRBV6-5,NA,CATAIRGNPYNEQFF
TRBJ1-1,TRBV6-5,NA,CASTRTPNTEAFF
TRBJ1-3,TRBV14,NA,CASSQDYSGNTIYF
TRBJ1-1,TRBV19,NA,CASSHRGRDTEAFF
TRBJ2-5,TRBV7-9,NA,CASSFLSSGGVETQYF
TRBJ1-3,TRBV27,NA,CASSKRTPQGWMIGNTIYF
TRBJ2-7,TRBV7-9,NA,CAGSWQGAEEQYF
TRBJ1-1,TRBV10-1,NA,CASSRTGVQAGTEAFF
TRBJ1-2,TRBV27,NA,CASSFSGLYGYTF
TRBJ1-2,TRBV28,NA,CASSLNRAVGYTF
TRBJ2-7,TRBV5-4,NA,CASSSLGRDSYEQYF
TRBJ2-5,TRBV5-1,few,CASSFRGQETQYF
TRBJ2-1,TRBV5-1,NA,CASSLPSYNEQFF
TRBJ2-1,TRBV9,once,CASSPVGTSGYNEQFF
TRBJ1-2,TRBV6-1,NA,CASIPTGDHYGYTF
TRBJ1-2,TRBV6-5,NA,CASSYEARVSYGYTF
TRBJ1-5,TRBV19,NA,CASDQGAGRSNQPQHF
TRBJ2-2,TRBV14,NA,CASSLQGIAGELFF
TRBJ2-1,TRBV6-5,NA,CASSYGLAGVGEQFF
TRBJ2-3,TRBV5-1,NA,CASSEGGLAGGSTDTQYF
TRBJ1-5,TRBV6-5,few,CASSTGIRNQPQHF
TRBJ2-1,TRBV18,NA,CASSPSGQATSYNEQFF
TRBJ2-7,TRBV2,NA,CASSGLAGGFYEQYF
TRBJ1-2,TRBV4-2,NA,CASSPGGEGYGYTF
TRBJ2-3,TRBV11-2,NA,CASSPPQGGYTDTQYF
TRBJ2-5,TRBV28,once,CASSLYGQGQETQYF